These 31 T cell receptor beta chains were all obtained from the same sample, sequenced in a study of lymphopenia after photon versus proton radiotherapy (dated by TCRdb to between 2018 and 2021). Libraries were made using the immunoSEQ multiplex PCR assay. In its TCRdb copy, this immuneACCESS table keeps in-frame sequences only and misses some clones. Where compared with another copy, unresolved V genes explain less than half of these, and the others have no known cause. For this sample there are about 25,000 clones; roughly 86% appear just once. The biggest ten clones account for around 19% of the sample. The sample in question was peripheral blood, obtained from a patient treated with photon-based radiotherapy. Every receptor here comes from a man aged 50-59 years with gastric cancer.

This chain uses TRBV5-1 with TRBJ2-1, with D possibly matching TRBD1 (6 bases). From germline, CDR1 is SGHRS and CDR2 YFSETQ. Trimming removed 4 bases at V and 0 bases at J, with 11 bases between. The CDR3 is made up of 15 amino acids. The CDR3 coding sequence is TGCGCCAGCAGCCCAGACAGGCTCTCCTACAATGAGCAGTTCTTC. Amino acids: CASSPDRLSYNEQFF.

The rearrangement uses TRBV19 and TRBJ1-4; D remains ambiguous. This CDR3 is 12 amino acids long. Germline values: CDR1 LNHDA, CDR2 SQIVND (reference sequence). Trimming shortened V by 7 bases and J by 7 bases, and 10 bases separated the two germline ends. The CDR3, as DNA: TGTGCCAGTAATACCCGGGGTGAAAAACTGTTTTTT. It is translated as CASNTRGEKLFF.

The J gene is TRBJ1-3, the V gene TRBV5-1; no clear D. The germline V and J ends were trimmed by 2 bases and 2 bases, with 11 bases remaining between them. The CDR3 is 15 residues long. Germline values: CDR1 SGHRS, CDR2 YFSETQ. CDR3 DNA sequence: TGCGCCAGCAGCTTCTCGGGCGTCACTGGAAACACCATATATTTT. Amino acids: CASSFSGVTGNTIYF.

The J gene is TRBJ2-2, the V gene TRBV7-2; D unresolved. Trimming left V 1 base short and J 6 bases short, with 9 bases between. Germline CDR1 reads SGHTA; CDR2 reads FQGNSA. This CDR3 is 14 amino acids long. CDR3 DNA: TGTGCCAGCAGCTTAGGTTTGTTCTCCGGGGAGCTGTTTTTT. Encoded protein: CASSLGLFSGELFF.

The chain couples TRBV2 to TRBJ1-5; tentative D call: TRBD1 (5 bases). The V and J ends lost 6 bases and 0 bases respectively, with 9 bases between them. The CDR3 runs to 14 residues. Germline lookup yields CDR1 SNHLY and CDR2 FYNNEI. This CDR3 is CASRSDSSNQPQHF. In nucleotides, the CDR3 is TGTGCCAGCAGATCAGACAGTAGCAATCAGCCCCAGCATTTT.

CDR3 nucleotides: TGTGCCAGCAGCTTATCCCGGACAGGGGTAGATACGCAGTATTTT. Translated: CASSLSRTGVDTQYF. The chain employs TRBV7-8 and TRBJ2-3; 9 bases map to TRBD1. This CDR3 region has 15 residues. J gave up 5 bases and V 2 bases, and 5 bases lay outside the gene matches. CDR1 is SGHVS, CDR2 FQNEAQ, per germline.

The CDR3 protein is CASSSSGGRYEQYF. DNA for the CDR3: TGCGCCAGCAGCTCTAGCGGGGGCCGCTACGAGCAGTACTTC. The chain recombines TRBV5-1 with TRBJ2-7; 10 positions match TRBD2. Germline V CDR1 and CDR2: SGHRS, YFSETQ. The CDR3 is 14 amino acids. J was trimmed by 3 bases and V by 3 bases; bases with no gene match: 3.

This clone was detected once. The J gene is TRBJ1-2, the V gene TRBV19, with unresolved D. This CDR3 spans 13 amino acids. Germline V gene lookup returns CDR1 LNHDA and CDR2 SQIVND (reference sequence). Trimming removed 3 bases at V and 5 bases at J, with 10 bases between. CDR3 in DNA: TGTGCCAGTAGTATCGAGACATATTATGGCTACACCTTC. Its translation is CASSIETYYGYTF.

The chain couples TRBV11-1 to TRBJ2-1; TRBD2 agrees at 10 bases. CDR3 size: 17 residues. V shed 1 base, J shed 3 bases, and the junction held 6 bases outside the gene matches. Germline values: CDR1 SGHAT, CDR2 FQDESV (reference sequence). CDR3 sequence: CASSLVHRTSGYNEQFF. For the CDR3, the DNA is TGTGCCAGCAGCTTAGTACACCGGACTAGCGGCTACAATGAGCAGTTCTTC.

The J gene is TRBJ2-5, the V gene TRBV7-3; D might be TRBD1 (6 bases). The germline V gene encodes CDR1 SGHTA and CDR2 FQGTGA. Between the trimmed V and J ends, which lost 5 bases and 5 bases, there was a span of 12 bases. The CDR3 sequence is 13 residues long. The CDR3 here is CASSVTGPETQYF. CDR3 bases: TGTGCCAGCAGCGTTACAGGGCCGGAGACCCAGTACTTC.

V is TRBV6-5 and J is TRBJ2-7; no definite D call. Germline V gene lookup returns CDR1 MNHEY and CDR2 SVGAGI. The V end was cut by 10 bases, the J end by 7 bases, with 17 bases between. This CDR3 region has 12 residues. The CDR3 loop is CATGWPGKEQYF. CDR3 nucleotide sequence: TGTGCCACCGGGTGGCCGGGTAAAGAGCAGTACTTC.

This clone has more than one count but fewer than ten. The rearrangement uses TRBV6-1 and TRBJ1-5, with 8 positions matching TRBD1. Germline assignment: CDR1 MNHNS and CDR2 SASEGT. This CDR3 has 15 amino acids. V lost 3 bases and J lost 3; bases outside the gene matches: 4. The CDR3 loop is CASSDRDRNNQPQHF. The CDR3 DNA follows: TGTGCCAGCAGTGATAGGGACAGGAACAATCAGCCCCAGCATTTT.

This clone has only a few counts. V is TRBV7-3 and J is TRBJ2-7; the D call may be TRBD1 or TRBD2 (5 bases each). Trimming stripped 2 bases from V and 6 bases from J, with 8 bases between. There are 12 residues in the CDR3. Germline V CDR1 and CDR2: SGHTA, FQGTGA. The CDR3 nucleotides are TGTGCCAGCAGCTTAGAGGGGCCCGAGCAGTACTTC. Translation: CASSLEGPEQYF.

CDR3 residues: CASSQFGGLENEQFF. As DNA, the CDR3 is TGTGCCAGCAGCCAATTCGGGGGGTTGGAGAATGAGCAGTTCTTC. The chain joins TRBV7-6 to TRBJ2-1, with 7 bases matching TRBD2. V was clipped by 5 bases and J by 7 bases; unmatched bases: 11. Germline V CDR1 and CDR2: SGHVS, FNYEAQ. The CDR3 has 15 amino acids.

This rearrangement joins TRBV4-1 to TRBJ1-1, with a possible D match to TRBD1 (6 bases). Per germline, CDR1 MGHRA and CDR2 YSYEKL. V was trimmed by 2 bases and J by 1 base, leaving 8 bases between them. This CDR3 is built from 14 residues. The CDR3 coding sequence is TGCGCCAGCAGCCAACCGGACAGGAACACTGAAGCTTTCTTT. Translated: CASSQPDRNTEAFF.

The chain carries TRBV12-5 and TRBJ2-1; the D gene is possibly TRBD1 (7 bases). V shed 0 bases and J shed 6 bases, with 12 bases lying between them. This CDR3 is 15 amino acids long. Germline V gene lookup returns CDR1 LGHNT and CDR2 FRNRAP. The CDR3 DNA is TGTGCTAGTGGTTTGGTACAGGGGCGGGGCAATGAGCAGTTCTTC. Protein: CASGLVQGRGNEQFF.

This sequence joins TRBV5-6 and TRBJ2-5, with 9 positions matching TRBD1. CDR3 length equals 13 residues. J gave up 6 bases and V 4 bases, and 4 bases lay outside the gene matches. The germline V gene encodes CDR1 SGHDT and CDR2 YYEEEE. The CDR3 DNA reads as TGTGCCAGCAGCCCGGGACAGGGAAAGACCCAGTACTTC. It specifies CASSPGQGKTQYF.

This chain connects TRBV7-6 to TRBJ2-7, with D uncertain. The germline V gene encodes CDR1 SGHVS and CDR2 FNYEAQ. The CDR3 consists of 12 residues. Trimming removed 5 bases from V and 5 bases from J, with 10 bases in between. The CDR3 bases are TGTGCCAGCAGCCCGAGCGTCCACGAGCAGTACTTC. Its protein product is CASSPSVHEQYF.

The chain has TRBV5-6 and TRBJ1-6; D gene ambiguous. The CDR3 totals 15 residues. Germline V gene sequence: CDR1 SGHDT, CDR2 YYEEEE. Trimming cost V 3 bases and J 0 bases, with 7 bases left between them. The CDR3 region has the DNA TGTGCCAGCAGCTCCCCCCTCTCCTATAATTCACCCCTCCACTTT. This codes for CASSSPLSYNSPLHF.

The chain is built from TRBV5-1 and TRBJ2-3; tentatively, D is TRBD2 (6 bases). Trimming stripped 4 bases from V and 3 bases from J, with 18 bases between. The CDR3 is made up of 16 amino acids. The germline V gene has CDR1 SGHRS and CDR2 YFSETQ. CDR3 sequence: CASSRKVWGETDTQYF. The CDR3 DNA is TGCGCCAGCAGCCGGAAGGTGTGGGGGGAAACAGATACGCAGTATTTT.

The chain combines TRBV27 with TRBJ2-6; D might be TRBD1 (6 bases). Germline CDR1 and CDR2: MNHEY and SMNVEV (reference sequence). The CDR3 covers 16 residues. The V and J ends lost 6 bases and 0 bases respectively, with 12 bases between them. CDR3 sequence: CASSPWTASGANVLTF. In DNA, the CDR3 is TGTGCCAGCAGCCCCTGGACAGCCTCTGGGGCCAACGTCCTGACTTTC.

The CDR3 protein is CASSFPGPNEQFF. As DNA, the CDR3 is TGTGCCAGCAGCTTTCCAGGCCCCAATGAGCAGTTCTTC. The chain employs TRBV7-8 and TRBJ2-1, with D unresolved. Germline V gene sequence: CDR1 SGHVS, CDR2 FQNEAQ. V lost 3 bases and J 6 bases, leaving 9 bases between the germline ends. This CDR3 spans 13 amino acids.

This CDR3 is CASSRGTNSYNSPLHF. The CDR3 DNA is TGTGCCAGTAGTAGGGGAACCAATTCCTATAATTCACCCCTCCACTTT. The chain recombines TRBV19 with TRBJ1-6; D gene uncertain. The V end lost 4 bases, the J end lost 1 base, and 11 bases lay between the germline ends. The CDR3 sequence is 16 residues long. Germline-derived CDR1 and CDR2 are LNHDA and SQIVND (reference sequence).

This clone is a singleton in its sample. V gene TRBV29-1 combines with J gene TRBJ2-7; D remains ambiguous. The V gene's germline CDR1 is SQVTM and CDR2 ANQGSEA. This CDR3 has 13 amino acids. V lost 7 bases, J lost 2 bases, and 15 bases lay in between. The CDR3 sequence is CSAGLQGPYEQYF. CDR3 DNA sequence: TGCAGCGCGGGCCTCCAAGGCCCCTACGAGCAGTACTTC.

The chain employs TRBV6-1 and TRBJ1-4; D remains unclear. CDR3 length: 12 residues. Trimming shortened V by 6 bases and J by 2 bases, and 4 bases separated the two germline ends. In germline, CDR1 is MNHNS, CDR2 SASEGT. This chain's CDR3 is CASRDTNEKLFF. CDR3 sequence (DNA): TGTGCCAGCAGGGACACTAATGAAAAACTGTTTTTT.

V usage is TRBV19 and J usage is TRBJ1-2; 8 bases line up with TRBD1. CDR3 size: 12 residues. Germline assignment: CDR1 LNHDA and CDR2 SQIVND (reference sequence). The junction had 6 bases not matched to a gene; V was cut back by 7 bases and J by 8 bases. The CDR3, as DNA: TGTGCCAGTAAGCAGGGGGCATTCGGCTACACCTTC. It yields the protein CASKQGAFGYTF. The whole variable domain, remainder taken from reference TRBV19 and TRBJ1-2, is DGGITQSPKYLFRKEGQNVTLSCEQNLNHDAMYWYRQDPGQGLRLIYYSQIVNDFQKGDIAEGYSVSREKKESFPLTVTSAQKNPTAFYLCASKQGAFGYTFGSGTRLTVV.

The chain links TRBV19 to TRBJ2-5, with 9 bases lining up with TRBD2. The V segment lost 10 bases and the J segment 4 bases; nucleotides outside the gene matches: 13. This CDR3 comprises 15 residues. Germline values: CDR1 LNHDA, CDR2 SQIVND (reference sequence). CDR3 nucleotide sequence: TGTGCCACAGGGACTAGCCCTTCCGTTTCAGAGACCCAGTACTTC. Its protein product is CATGTSPSVSETQYF.

The chain is built from TRBV15 and TRBJ1-4; D might be TRBD1 (6 bases). The germline V gene encodes CDR1 LNHNV and CDR2 YYDKDF (reference sequence). V lost 3 bases and J 15 bases, leaving 14 bases between the germline ends. The CDR3 spans 12 residues. CDR3 loop: CATSSLQGFVFF. The CDR3 DNA reads as TGTGCCACCAGCAGTCTACAGGGTTTTGTGTTTTTT.

The V and J genes are TRBV9 and TRBJ2-4; TRBD1 is a possible D gene (5 bases). The germline V gene has CDR1 SGDLS and CDR2 YYNGEE. V lost 0 bases to trimming and J lost 2 bases, with 12 bases between them. This CDR3 has 16 amino acids. DNA for the CDR3: TGTGCCAGCAGCGTAGATCCAGGGCCGCCCAAAAACATTCAGTACTTC. It specifies CASSVDPGPPKNIQYF.

The CDR3 bases are TGTGCCAGCAGTTATTACCGGGGGGGCACTGAAGCTTTCTTT. This gives the protein CASSYYRGGTEAFF. This chain uses TRBV6-6 with TRBJ1-1; D possibly corresponds to TRBD1 (5 bases). Per germline, CDR1 MNHNY and CDR2 SVGAGI (reference sequence). V was shortened by 3 bases and J by 4 bases, with 12 bases between the two germline ends. CDR3 length: 14 residues.

CDR3 DNA: TGTGCCAGCAGTTACTCGCCGGATGGGGGCACTGAAGCTTTCTTT. Amino acid sequence: CASSYSPDGGTEAFF. The chain uses TRBV6-5 and TRBJ1-1; D might be TRBD1 (5 bases). CDR3 length: 15 residues. V was trimmed by 0 bases and J by 4 bases, leaving 12 bases between them. Germline V lookup: CDR1 MNHEY, CDR2 SVGAGI.